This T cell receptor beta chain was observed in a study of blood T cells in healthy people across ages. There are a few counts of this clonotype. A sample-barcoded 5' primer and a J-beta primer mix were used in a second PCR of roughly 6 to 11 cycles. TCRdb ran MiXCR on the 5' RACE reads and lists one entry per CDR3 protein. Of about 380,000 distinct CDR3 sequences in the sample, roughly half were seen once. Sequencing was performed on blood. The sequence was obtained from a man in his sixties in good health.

DNA for the CDR3: TGTGCCAGCAGCCGGACTCATCCCATCGATGGGCAGTTCTTC. This codes for CASSRTHPIDGQFF. The chain recombines TRBV7-8 with TRBJ2-1; D is possibly TRBD2 (5 bases). Germline V CDR1 and CDR2: SGHVS, FQNEAQ. The CDR3 contains 14 residues. Trimming cost V 5 bases and J 12 bases, with 20 bases left between them.